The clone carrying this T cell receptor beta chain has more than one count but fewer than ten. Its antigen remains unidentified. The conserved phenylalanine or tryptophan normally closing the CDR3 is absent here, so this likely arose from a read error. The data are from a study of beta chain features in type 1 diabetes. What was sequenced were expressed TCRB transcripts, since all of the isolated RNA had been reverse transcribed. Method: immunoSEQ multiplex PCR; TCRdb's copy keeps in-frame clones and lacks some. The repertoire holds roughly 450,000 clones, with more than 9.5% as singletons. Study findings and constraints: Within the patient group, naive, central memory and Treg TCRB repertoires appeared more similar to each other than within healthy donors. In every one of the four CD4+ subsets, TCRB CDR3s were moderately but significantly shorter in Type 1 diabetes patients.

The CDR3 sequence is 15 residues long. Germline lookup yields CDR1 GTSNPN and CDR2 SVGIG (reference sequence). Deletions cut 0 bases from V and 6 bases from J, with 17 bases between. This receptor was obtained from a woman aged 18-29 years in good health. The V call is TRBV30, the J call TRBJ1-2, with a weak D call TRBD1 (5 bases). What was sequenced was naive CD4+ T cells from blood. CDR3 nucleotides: TGTGCCTGGAGTGTACTCCAGACGGCCAGGGATGGCTACACCATC. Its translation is CAWSVLQTARDGYTI.